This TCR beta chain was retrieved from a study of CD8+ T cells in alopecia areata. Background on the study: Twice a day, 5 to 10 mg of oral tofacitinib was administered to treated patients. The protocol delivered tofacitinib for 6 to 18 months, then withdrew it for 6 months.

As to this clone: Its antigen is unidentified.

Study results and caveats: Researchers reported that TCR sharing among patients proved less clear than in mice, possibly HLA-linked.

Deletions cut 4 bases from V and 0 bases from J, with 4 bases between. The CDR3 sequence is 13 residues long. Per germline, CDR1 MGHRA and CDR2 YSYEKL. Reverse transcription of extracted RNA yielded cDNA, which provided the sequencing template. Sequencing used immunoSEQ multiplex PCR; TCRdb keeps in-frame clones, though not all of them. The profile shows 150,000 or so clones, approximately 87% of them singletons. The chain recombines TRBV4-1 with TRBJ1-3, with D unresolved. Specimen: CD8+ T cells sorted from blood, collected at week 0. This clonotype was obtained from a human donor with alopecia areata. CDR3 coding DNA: TGCGCCAGCAGCCTAGACTCTGGAAACACCATATATTTT. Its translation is CASSLDSGNTIYF.